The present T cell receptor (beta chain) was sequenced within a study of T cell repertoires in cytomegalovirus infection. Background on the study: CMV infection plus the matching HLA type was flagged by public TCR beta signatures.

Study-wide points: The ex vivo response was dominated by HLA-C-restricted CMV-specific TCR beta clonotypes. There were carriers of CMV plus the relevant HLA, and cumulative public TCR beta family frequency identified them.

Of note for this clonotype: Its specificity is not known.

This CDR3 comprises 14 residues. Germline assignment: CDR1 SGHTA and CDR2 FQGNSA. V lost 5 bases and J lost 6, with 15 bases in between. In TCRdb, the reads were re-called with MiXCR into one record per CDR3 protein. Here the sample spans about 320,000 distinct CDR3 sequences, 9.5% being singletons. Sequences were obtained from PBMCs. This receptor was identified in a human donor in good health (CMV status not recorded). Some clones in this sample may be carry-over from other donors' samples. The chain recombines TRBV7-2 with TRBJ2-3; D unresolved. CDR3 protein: CASSLAIVGDTQYF. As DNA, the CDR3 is TGTGCCAGCAGCCTGGCTATAGTTGGTGATACGCAGTATTTT.